This entry describes one TCR beta chain. Its antigen remains unidentified. Only in-frame clones appear in the TCRdb table, and some are missing; sequencing was by immunoSEQ multiplex PCR. The sample has tens of thousands of clones, 85% to 90% seen once; the top ten hold approximately 0.35%. At baseline, cycle 4 day 1, and cycle 7 day 1, blood was sampled. The record originates from a study of OX40 agonist ivuxolimab in advanced cancers. Turning to the study itself: Patients received the agonistic anti-OX40 (CD134) antibody ivuxolimab. Treatment received earlier with anti-PD-1, anti-PD-L1 or anti-CTLA-4 agents was allowed, and under 50% had some.

Findings and caveats of the study: Specificity for antigen went undetermined in the expanded peripheral T cells.

This clonotype originated in an adult with an advanced solid tumor such as melanoma, head and neck, liver or kidney cancer. Sequences were derived from CD4+ or CD8+ T cells sorted from blood, sampled in a trial of the OX40 agonist ivuxolimab.

CDR3 amino acids: CATSGGLFKYEQYF. The CDR3 nucleotides read TGTGCCACCAGCGGTGGACTTTTCAAATACGAGCAGTACTTC. V is TRBV15 and J is TRBJ2-7, with a possible D match to TRBD2 (5 bases). V lost 5 bases to trimming and J lost 4 bases, with 15 bases between them. Germline V gives CDR1 LNHNV, CDR2 YYDKDF (reference sequence). The CDR3 consists of 14 residues.